Given below is one T cell receptor beta chain in context. Its matching antigen is unknown. The data originate from a study of early T cells in non-severe SARS-CoV-2 infection. About the study: Bulk RNA isolated from unsorted whole blood underwent sequencing; chains were not paired. Study-level points and caveats: Comparison of clonotypes with VDJdb favored anti-spike CD8 responses while missing private and CD4 specificities.

Unique molecular identifier tags were affixed to discrete cDNA molecules. TCRdb re-analysed the 5' RACE reads in MiXCR, keeping a single row per CDR3 protein. The sample includes fewer than 65,000 distinct CDR3 sequences, almost 9.5% of them seen just once. The sample taken for sequencing was whole blood. The receptor's source is an adult who was a healthcare worker with PCR-confirmed SARS-CoV-2 infection or an uninfected control (not recorded which).

The DNA for the CDR3 is TGTGCCAGCAGCCAGACTAGGGCAGATACGCAGTATTTT. As protein: CASSQTRADTQYF. The chain employs TRBV3-1 and TRBJ2-3, with D possibly being TRBD2 (6 bases). This CDR3 is 13 amino acids long. Germline V gives CDR1 LGHDT, CDR2 YNNKEL (reference sequence). Trimming removed 3 bases at V and 4 bases at J, with 8 bases between.